A single T cell receptor (beta chain) is shown here with its context. This sample was included in a study of T cell changes during pregnancy in multiple sclerosis. The assay was immunoSEQ multiplex PCR, and TCRdb's table has in-frame clones only and misses some. The sample has around 40,000 clones, 70% to 90% seen once. CDR3 length: 15 amino acids. V dropped 5 bases and J dropped 7 bases, with 18 bases sitting between them. From germline, CDR1 is MDHEN and CDR2 SYDVKM. This chain connects TRBV28 to TRBJ1-5, with D tentatively TRBD1 (5 bases). This TCR derives from a female donor with multiple sclerosis, enrolled in a pregnancy study. The sample in question was CD4+ T cells from peripheral blood mononuclear cells, obtained before pregnancy. CDR3 in DNA: TGTGCCAGCAGTCGGCCAGGGTCATTGAACCAGCCCCAGCATTTT. This codes for CASSRPGSLNQPQHF.